This T cell receptor beta chain is drawn from a study of identical twins. Points from the study as a whole: Alpha sequences that were out-of-frame and twin-shared showed an excess of low generation probability. A cross-sectional statistical analysis, not follow-up of the same donors, supported the conclusions.

After template switching added a universal primer site, the resulting cDNA carried unique molecular identifiers. TCRdb itself ran the 5' RACE reads through MiXCR, one entry per CDR3 protein. The sample records 200,000 to 300,000 distinct CDR3 sequences, around 7.6% being singletons. Germline values: CDR1 MGHRA, CDR2 YSYEKL. There are 17 residues in the CDR3. Germline trimming cut 3 bases from V and 3 bases from J; bases unmatched to any gene: 9. Concerning this clonotype itself: The target antigen is unknown.

These data also featured in a second study, about yellow fever vaccine responses in identical twins.

Specimen: CD8+ T cells sorted from blood. V gene TRBV4-1 combines with J gene TRBJ2-1; 9 bases line up with TRBD1. This receptor was obtained from a woman aged 18-29 years in good health. CDR3 sequence (DNA): TGCGCCAGCAGCCACCTCAACAGGGGGCCCATCTACAATGAGCAGTTCTTC. Its translation is CASSHLNRGPIYNEQFF.